This note documents a single TCR beta chain sequence. Its antigen is as yet unknown. Reverse transcription of all isolated RNA meant that expressed TCRB transcripts were sequenced. Produced via immunoSEQ multiplex PCR; TCRdb's table is partial and in-frame only. The sample consists of roughly 400,000 clones, 9.5% to 10% of them appearing once. The data were obtained in a study of beta chain features in type 1 diabetes. Study at large: All of the samples together had 107,917,701 sorted cells examined.

General study findings and limits: When VDJ junctions were examined, type 1 diabetes patients showed fewer insertions and more deletions. Equally in patients and controls, PCR might preferentially amplify shorter templates. For Type 1 diabetes patients, all four CD4+ subsets carried TCRB CDR3s that were moderately but significantly shorter.

Purity of each sorted population was above 95%. Trimming cost V 4 bases and J 0 bases, with 13 bases left between them. The CDR3 is made up of 16 amino acids. Looked up from germline, CDR1 is SGHTS and CDR2 is YDEGEE. What was sequenced was central memory CD4+ T cells from blood. The chain carries TRBV5-8 and TRBJ1-4; D not certain. The sequence came from a young man with type 1 diabetes. The CDR3 region is CASSRGRFTTNEKLFF. In DNA, the CDR3 is TGTGCCAGCAGCCGGGGAAGGTTTACAACTAATGAAAAACTGTTTTTT.